This TCR beta chain was retrieved from a study of T cells in Graves' hyperthyroidism and ophthalmopathy. TCR beta CDR3 regions were amplified from RNA. Carried out on the TCR CDR3, a first-round RT-PCR used the HTBI primer set. In TCRdb, the multiplex PCR reads were re-called with MiXCR into one record per CDR3 protein. The sample lists over 350,000 distinct CDR3 sequences, about 15% occurring once. In its sample, this clonotype was seen many times. The ends were cut back, 3 bases at V and 4 bases at J, with 8 bases in the middle. In germline, CDR1 is SGHAT, CDR2 FQNNGV. The CDR3 is 13 amino acids. The V call is TRBV11-2, the J call TRBJ2-3, with unresolved D. The TCR sequence derives from a man between 18 and 35 years old with Graves' ophthalmopathy. The specimen was blood. CDR3 bases: TGTGCCAGCAGCTTTTCTATCGCAGATACGCAGTATTTT. Translated: CASSFSIADTQYF.